The 25 T cell receptor beta chains below were found in one sample sequenced in a study of high-grade serous ovarian cancer treatment subgroups. The tumor samples were collected prior to definitive surgery or chemotherapy. Produced via immunoSEQ multiplex PCR; TCRdb's table is partial and in-frame only. The data hold fewer than 4,000 clones, with approximately 73% observed a single time. Sequenced material: tumor tissue. These receptors were collected from a human donor with high-grade serous ovarian cancer.

The chain combines TRBV4-3 with TRBJ1-2; 8 nucleotides align to TRBD1. V trimming: 0 bases; J trimming: 5 bases; junction bases outside the gene matches: 8. The CDR3 covers 16 residues. Germline CDR1 LGHNA, CDR2 YSLEER. CDR3 protein: CASSQDGGRGLYGYTF. CDR3 bases: TGCGCCAGCAGCCAAGATGGAGGCAGGGGGCTTTATGGCTACACCTTC.

This clone occurred a few times. The chain combines TRBV5-6 with TRBJ2-5, with 9 positions matching TRBD2. Germline-derived CDR1 and CDR2 are SGHDT and YYEEEE. This CDR3 comprises 16 residues. Trimming took 1 base from V and 0 from J; bases not matched to a gene: 4. CDR3 protein: CASSLPLAGYQETQYF. As DNA, the CDR3 is TGTGCCAGCAGCTTGCCCCTAGCGGGGTACCAAGAGACCCAGTACTTC.

This chain links TRBV9 with TRBJ2-3, with D perhaps TRBD2 (7 bases). Trimming cost V 3 bases and J 1 base, with 15 bases left between them. The CDR3 runs 16 residues. Germline-derived CDR1 and CDR2 are SGDLS and YYNGEE. This CDR3 is CASSERGGDGTDTQYF. The CDR3, as DNA: TGTGCCAGCAGCGAGAGAGGGGGGGACGGCACAGATACGCAGTATTTT.

The chain recombines TRBV2 with TRBJ1-3, with D tentatively TRBD1 (5 bases). CDR3 length: 14 residues. Trimming shortened V by 10 bases and J by 7 bases, and 20 bases separated the two germline ends. Germline V gene lookup returns CDR1 SNHLY and CDR2 FYNNEI. Here the CDR3 DNA reads TGTGCCACCCGAGGGGAGCGCGTCGGGAACACCATATATTTT. This encodes CATRGERVGNTIYF.

The chain recombines TRBV5-1 with TRBJ2-7; 12 nucleotides match TRBD1. Per germline, CDR1 SGHRS and CDR2 YFSETQ. CDR3 length: 15 amino acids. V shed 0 bases and J 5 bases; nucleotides not matched to a gene: 3. CDR3 nucleotide sequence: TGCGCCAGCAGCTTGGTCGGGACAGGGGGCCACGAGCAGTACTTC. Amino acid sequence: CASSLVGTGGHEQYF. Filled out from reference TRBV5-1 and TRBJ2-7, the complete variable domain reads KAGVTQTPRYLIKTRGQQVTLSCSPISGHRSVSWYQQTPGQGLQFLFEYFSETQRNKGNFPGRFSGRQFSNSRSEMNVSTLELGDSALYLCASSLVGTGGHEQYFGPGTRLTVT.

The rearrangement links TRBV11-2 to TRBJ1-2, with 9 bases lining up with TRBD1. The CDR3 extends over 14 amino acids. Germline-derived CDR1 and CDR2 are SGHAT and FQNNGV. With V trimmed by 3 bases and J by 6 bases, 5 bases remained unmatched. CDR3: CASSFGTGRHGYTF. The CDR3 coding sequence is TGTGCCAGCAGCTTCGGGACAGGGAGGCATGGCTACACCTTC.

V and J are TRBV28 and TRBJ2-7; TRBD1 aligns across 8 bases. Germline CDR1 and CDR2: MDHEN and SYDVKM. The CDR3 length is 15 residues. The trim removed 5 bases at V and 4 bases at J, leaving 10 bases unmatched. As DNA, the CDR3 is TGTGCCAGCAGTCCCGACAGGGGTTGGAAGTACGAGCAGTACTTC. Protein sequence: CASSPDRGWKYEQYF.

The rearrangement links TRBV6-6 to TRBJ1-1; D is unresolved. Germline V gives CDR1 MNHNY, CDR2 SVGAGI (reference sequence). This CDR3 contains 14 residues. The V and J ends lost 5 bases and 1 base respectively, with 11 bases between them. The CDR3 coding sequence is TGTGCCAGCAGTCCTGGACTGTCGAACACTGAAGCTTTCTTT. Amino acid sequence: CASSPGLSNTEAFF.

This chain connects TRBV28 to TRBJ1-2; D gene uncertain. The ends were cut back, 8 bases at V and 1 base at J, with 14 bases in the middle. CDR1 is MDHEN and CDR2 is SYDVKM in the germline V gene. CDR3 length equals 14 residues. This CDR3 reads CASLSGEFNYGYTF. The CDR3, as DNA: TGTGCCAGCCTTTCCGGGGAATTTAACTATGGCTACACCTTC.

The CDR3 coding sequence is TGTGCCAGCAGCGTTTGGGACAGGGGTACGTCAAGCTCTGGAAACACCATATATTTT. As protein: CASSVWDRGTSSSGNTIYF. This chain links TRBV9 with TRBJ1-3; the match to TRBD1 covers 10 bases. Unmatched junction bases numbered 11, after V lost 2 bases and J lost 0 bases. Germline V gives CDR1 SGDLS, CDR2 YYNGEE. The CDR3 runs to 19 residues.

This chain uses TRBV6-1 with TRBJ2-5; no clear D. The CDR3 is 15 residues long. Germline V gene data show CDR1 as MNHNS and CDR2 as SASEGT. Trimming stripped 6 bases from V and 1 base from J, with 15 bases between. CDR3 amino acids: CASRLNQVLQETQYF. Written as DNA, the CDR3 is TGTGCCAGCAGGTTGAATCAGGTACTCCAAGAGACCCAGTACTTC.

The rearrangement joins TRBV10-2 to TRBJ1-2, with 12 nucleotides matching TRBD1. From germline, CDR1 is WSHSY and CDR2 SAAADI. V shed 2 bases and J 8 bases; nucleotides not matched to a gene: 15. The CDR3 spans 18 residues. The CDR3 protein is CASSEAFGTGGENDGYTF. CDR3 coding DNA: TGCGCCAGCAGTGAGGCTTTCGGGACAGGGGGCGAAAACGACGGCTACACCTTC.

V and J are TRBV7-6 and TRBJ2-1; D gene uncertain. CDR1 and CDR2 from the germline V gene are SGHVS and FNYEAQ. Trimming took 1 base from V and 0 from J, leaving 7 bases between them. The CDR3 sequence is 15 residues long. The CDR3 DNA reads as TGTGCCAGCAGCTTAGGATCAAGCTCCTACAATGAGCAGTTCTTC. The encoded protein is CASSLGSSSYNEQFF.

The chain carries TRBV9 and TRBJ2-3, with 12 bases fitting TRBD1. This CDR3 spans 17 amino acids. The germline V gene has CDR1 SGDLS and CDR2 YYNGEE. Trimming cost V 4 bases and J 4 bases; bases outside gene matches: 10. The CDR3 coding sequence is TGTGCCAGCAGCTCATGGGGACAGGGGGCTGAGGCAGATACGCAGTATTTT. This sequence encodes CASSSWGQGAEADTQYF.

The chain is built from TRBV27 and TRBJ2-2; no definite D call. This CDR3 has 15 amino acids. V gave up 3 bases and J gave up 4 bases, with 12 bases separating them. Germline V gene sequence: CDR1 MNHEY, CDR2 SMNVEV (reference sequence). The CDR3 region has the DNA TGTGCCAGCAGTTTTGCTGGCCGCGGCACCGGGGAGCTGTTTTTT. This gives the protein CASSFAGRGTGELFF.

This clone turned up a few times. V is TRBV2 and J is TRBJ1-1; D call uncertain. V shed 9 bases and J shed 6 bases, with 8 bases lying between them. Germline assignment: CDR1 SNHLY and CDR2 FYNNEI. CDR3 length: 10 amino acids. Written as DNA, the CDR3 is TGTGCCAGGAAAATACCTGAAGCTTTCTTT. This translates into CARKIPEAFF.

V gene TRBV5-5 combines with J gene TRBJ2-3; 7 bases agree with TRBD2. Germline V gene data show CDR1 as SGHKS and CDR2 as YYEKEE (reference sequence). The trim removed 2 bases at V and 0 bases at J, leaving 6 bases unmatched. The CDR3 is made up of 16 amino acids. In DNA, the CDR3 is TGTGCCAGCAGCTTCGGGAGGCAGGGAAGCACAGATACGCAGTATTTT. It encodes CASSFGRQGSTDTQYF.

The rearrangement uses TRBV21-1 and TRBJ1-2; whether TRBD1, the table's D call, matches the DNA was not checked. TRBV21-1 is shown as a pseudogene. The CDR3 extends over 20 amino acids. For the CDR3, the DNA is TGTGCCAGCAGCGCAGACGTGGCAGGGCAGGGCCCGGGTGGGAACTATGGCTACACCTTC. It specifies CASSADVAGQGPGGNYGYTF.

V usage is TRBV28 and J usage is TRBJ1-6; perhaps TRBD1 as D (5 bases). The germline CDR1 and CDR2 sequences are MDHEN and SYDVKM. V was pared by 5 bases and J by 9 bases, with 17 bases between. This CDR3 comprises 15 residues. CDR3 in amino acids: CASSPIGAESSPLHF. Written as DNA, the CDR3 is TGTGCCAGCAGTCCCATCGGGGCTGAGTCTTCACCCCTCCACTTT.

This clone was seen only a few times. This chain uses TRBV6-1 with TRBJ1-6, with D perhaps matching TRBD1 (5 bases). V lost 6 bases to trimming and J lost 3 bases, with 6 bases between them. CDR3 size: 13 residues. Per germline, CDR1 MNHNS and CDR2 SASEGT. CDR3 bases: TGTGCCAGCAGGGACAACTATAATTCACCCCTCCACTTT. Amino acid sequence: CASRDNYNSPLHF.

The V call is TRBV6-5, the J call TRBJ1-6; D is undetermined. Germline V lookup: CDR1 MNHEY, CDR2 SVGAGI. Trimming cost V 8 bases and J 4 bases, with 9 bases left between them. The CDR3 consists of 13 residues. The CDR3 reads CASRTVYNSPLHF. The CDR3 DNA reads as TGTGCCAGCCGGACGGTTTATAATTCACCCCTCCACTTT.

This clone has a single count. This chain connects TRBV5-8 to TRBJ2-1, with a weak D call TRBD2 (5 bases). Germline CDR1 and CDR2: SGHTS and YDEGEE. This CDR3 contains 13 residues. V dropped 4 bases and J dropped 9 bases, with 14 bases sitting between them. The CDR3 sequence: CASSPLAGSEQFF. CDR3 coding DNA: TGTGCCAGCAGCCCTTTGGCTGGGAGTGAGCAGTTCTTC.

This chain connects TRBV10-3 to TRBJ1-1; D call uncertain. Germline assignment: CDR1 ENHRY and CDR2 SYGVKD. CDR3 size: 16 residues. V was trimmed by 2 bases and J by 5 bases, leaving 18 bases between them. This chain's CDR3 is CAISEREQVLGTEAFF. The CDR3 DNA reads as TGTGCCATCAGTGAGAGAGAGCAGGTCCTAGGGACTGAAGCTTTCTTT.

This clone was seen only a few times. The V gene is TRBV7-9, the J gene TRBJ1-2; 9 bases match TRBD1. The CDR3 covers 14 residues. Germline V CDR1 and CDR2: SEHNR, FQNEAQ (reference sequence). Trimming at V came to 0 bases and at J to 8 bases, leaving 4 bases not matched to a gene. The CDR3 DNA follows: TGTGCCAGCAGCTTAGCTGACAGGGGGATCGGCTACACCTTC. Its protein is CASSLADRGIGYTF.

This clone appeared a few times. The V gene is TRBV13, the J gene TRBJ2-1; D is undetermined. The CDR3 extends over 15 amino acids. V lost 5 bases, J lost 5 bases, and 16 bases lay in between. Germline assignment: CDR1 PRHDT and CDR2 FYEKMQ (reference sequence). CDR3 sequence: CASSPPGVRHNEQFF. CDR3 DNA sequence: TGTGCCAGCAGCCCACCCGGTGTCAGACACAATGAGCAGTTCTTC.